The clone carrying this TCR beta chain was picked up one time. Its antigen remains unknown. One junction end disagrees with the germline gene, perhaps due to a read error. These data come from a study of molecular identifiers for immune sequencing clone quantification. Study-wide points: Clones of above 20 RNA copies carried over 97% of effector molecules; in naive cells they carried under 1%.

TCRdb fed the PCR reads into MiXCR, producing one record per CDR3 protein. Here the sample spans a few hundred thousand distinct CDR3 sequences, over 20% being singletons. The CDR3 length is 13 residues. Germline V gene data show CDR1 as MNHEY and CDR2 as SVGAGI. Sorting defined naive CD8 T cells as CD8+CD4-CCR7+CD45RA+. The genes are TRBV6-5 and TRBJ1-1; unclear D gene. The sequence was collected from a human donor in good health. Some libraries in this study had Jurkat cell RNA spiked in. The material sequenced was naive CD8+ T cells from blood, with Jurkat cell RNA spiked in. The sample's subset: FACS-sorted CD8+CD4-CCR7+CD45RA+ naive T cells. CDR3 DNA sequence: TGTGCCAGCAGTTACTATGCGATCACTGAAGCTCTCTTT. Protein: CASSYYAITEALF.